This TCR beta chain was sequenced for a study of T cell responses to AZD1222 COVID-19 vaccine. Measured with immunoSEQ multiplex PCR; TCRdb has only the in-frame clones, and not every one. The data show around 54,000 clones, less than 90% seen once. This CDR3 has 16 amino acids. Germline V gene lookup returns CDR1 MDHEN and CDR2 SYDVKM. J was trimmed by 2 bases and V by 6 bases; bases with no gene match: 10. Notes on this clone: Its target is not known.

Study outcomes and limitations: At 160-218 and 743-854, vaccine-associated CD4 TCRs were dominant, and they spanned spike.

This TCR was recovered from an adult who received the AZD1222 COVID-19 vaccine. Material: peripheral blood, obtained 28 days after the second AZD1222 dose. The chain links TRBV28 to TRBJ2-7; 10 nucleotides match TRBD2. The CDR3 here is CASRPAGTSATYEQYF. The CDR3 DNA follows: TGTGCCAGCAGACCTGCCGGGACTAGCGCTACCTACGAGCAGTACTTC.